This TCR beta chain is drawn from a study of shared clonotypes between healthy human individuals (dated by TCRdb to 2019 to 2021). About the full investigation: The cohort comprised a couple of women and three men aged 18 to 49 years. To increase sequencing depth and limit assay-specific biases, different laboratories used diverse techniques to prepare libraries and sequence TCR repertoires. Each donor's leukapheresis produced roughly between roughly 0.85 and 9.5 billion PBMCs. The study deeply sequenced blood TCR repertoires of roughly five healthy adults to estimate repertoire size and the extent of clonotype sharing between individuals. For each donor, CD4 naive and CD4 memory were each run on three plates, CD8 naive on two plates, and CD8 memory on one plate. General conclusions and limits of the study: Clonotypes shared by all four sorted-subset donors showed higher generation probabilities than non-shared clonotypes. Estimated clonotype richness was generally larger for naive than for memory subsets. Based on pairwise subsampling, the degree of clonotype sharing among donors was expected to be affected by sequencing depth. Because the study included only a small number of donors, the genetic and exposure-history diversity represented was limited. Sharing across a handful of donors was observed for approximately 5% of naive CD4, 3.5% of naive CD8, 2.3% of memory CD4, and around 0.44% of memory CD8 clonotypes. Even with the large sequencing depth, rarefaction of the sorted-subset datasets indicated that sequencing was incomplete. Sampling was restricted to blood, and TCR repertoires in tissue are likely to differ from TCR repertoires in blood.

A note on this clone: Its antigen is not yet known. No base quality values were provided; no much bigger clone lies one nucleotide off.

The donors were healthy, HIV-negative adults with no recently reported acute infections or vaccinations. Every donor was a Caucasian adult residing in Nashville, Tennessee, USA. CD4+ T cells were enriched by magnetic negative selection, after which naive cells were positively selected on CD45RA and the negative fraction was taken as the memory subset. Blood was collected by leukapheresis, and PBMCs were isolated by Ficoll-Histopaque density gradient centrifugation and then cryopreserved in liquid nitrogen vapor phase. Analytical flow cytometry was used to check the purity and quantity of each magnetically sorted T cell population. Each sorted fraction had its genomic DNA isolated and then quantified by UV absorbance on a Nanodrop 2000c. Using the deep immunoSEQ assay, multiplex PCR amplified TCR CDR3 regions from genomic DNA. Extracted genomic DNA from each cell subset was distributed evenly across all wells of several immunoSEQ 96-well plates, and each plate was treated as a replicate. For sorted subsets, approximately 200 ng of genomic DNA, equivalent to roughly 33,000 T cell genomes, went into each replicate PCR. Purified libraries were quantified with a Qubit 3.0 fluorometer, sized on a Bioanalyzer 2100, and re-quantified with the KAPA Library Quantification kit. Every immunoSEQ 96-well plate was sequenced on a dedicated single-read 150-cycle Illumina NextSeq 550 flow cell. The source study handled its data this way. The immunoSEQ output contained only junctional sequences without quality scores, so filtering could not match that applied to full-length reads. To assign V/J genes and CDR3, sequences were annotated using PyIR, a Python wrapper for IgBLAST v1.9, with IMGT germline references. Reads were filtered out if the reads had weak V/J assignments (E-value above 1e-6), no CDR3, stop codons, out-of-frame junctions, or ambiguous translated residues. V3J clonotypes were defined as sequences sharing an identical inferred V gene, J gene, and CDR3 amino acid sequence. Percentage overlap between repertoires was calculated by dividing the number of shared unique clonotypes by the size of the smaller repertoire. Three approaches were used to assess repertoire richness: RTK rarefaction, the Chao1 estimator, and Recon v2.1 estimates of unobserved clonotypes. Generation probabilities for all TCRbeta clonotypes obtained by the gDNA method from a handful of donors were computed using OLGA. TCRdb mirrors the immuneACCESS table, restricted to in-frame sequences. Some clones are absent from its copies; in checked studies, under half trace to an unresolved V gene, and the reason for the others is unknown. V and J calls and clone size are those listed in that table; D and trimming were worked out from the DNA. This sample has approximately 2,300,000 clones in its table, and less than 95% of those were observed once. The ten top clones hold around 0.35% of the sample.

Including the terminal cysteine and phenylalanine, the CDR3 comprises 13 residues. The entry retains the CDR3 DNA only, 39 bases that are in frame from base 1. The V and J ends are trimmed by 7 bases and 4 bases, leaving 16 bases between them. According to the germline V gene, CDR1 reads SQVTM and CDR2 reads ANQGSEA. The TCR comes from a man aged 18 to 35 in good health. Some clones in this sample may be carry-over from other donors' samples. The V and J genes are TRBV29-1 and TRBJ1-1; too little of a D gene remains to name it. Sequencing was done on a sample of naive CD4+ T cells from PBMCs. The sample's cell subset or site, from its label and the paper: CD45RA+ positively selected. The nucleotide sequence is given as TGCAGCGCCGGACCCTCCGATGGCACTGAAGCTTTCTTT. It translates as CSAGPSDGTEAFF.